A selection of T cell receptor beta chains follows, all from one sample in a study of T cell responses to AZD1222 COVID-19 vaccine. Assay: immunoSEQ multiplex PCR; the TCRdb copy retains only in-frame clones and omits some. Of fewer than 80,000 clones detected, approximately 79% appear once; the ten largest clones hold around 25%. Sequencing used peripheral blood, obtained on day 0 of MenACWY control vaccination. These receptors were collected from an adult in good health. Each CDR3 is given with its conserved first and last residue. Fields, in order: V gene, clone size, J gene, D gene, CDR3 protein, CDR3 DNA. The D gene is left open where the match is weak. Clone size is shown for a subset of rows, as once, few, many or a class of expanded clone.

>TRBV30|.|TRBJ1-1|.
CAWSRGDFSNTEAFF
TGTGCCTGGTCCCGGGGGGACTTTTCGAACACTGAAGCTTTCTTT
>TRBV30|.|TRBJ2-5|.
CACSRGFQETQYF
TGTGCCTGTAGCAGGGGTTTCCAAGAGACCCAGTACTTC
>TRBV30|.|TRBJ2-7|.
CAWGDSYEQYF
TGTGCCTGGGGGGATTCCTACGAGCAGTACTTC
>TRBV2|.|TRBJ1-4|.
CASNTRGRDEKLFF
TGTGCCAGCAACACCCGGGGAAGAGATGAAAAACTGTTTTTT
>TRBV20-1|.|TRBJ2-1|.
CSARDSRRQFF
TGCAGTGCTAGGGACAGTCGAAGGCAGTTCTTC
>TRBV5-5|.|TRBJ2-2|TRBD2
CASSLIAGGTGELFF
TGTGCCAGCAGCTTGATAGCGGGAGGGACCGGGGAGCTGTTTTTT
>TRBV7-8|once|TRBJ2-7|.
CASSLVPGIKYEQYF
TGTGCCAGCAGCTTAGTACCGGGTATTAAGTACGAGCAGTACTTC
>TRBV12-3/TRBV12-4|few|TRBJ2-1|.
CASRTGGSEQFF
TGTGCCAGCAGAACCGGGGGTTCTGAGCAGTTCTTC
>TRBV10-3|.|TRBJ1-2|TRBD1
CAISEIGGQTGYTF
TGTGCCATCAGTGAGATTGGGGGACAGACGGGCTACACCTTC
>TRBV11-2|.|TRBJ2-7|.
CASSPDATYEQYF
TGTGCCAGCAGCCCCGACGCCACCTACGAGCAGTACTTC
>TRBV5-1|.|TRBJ1-1|TRBD1
CASNRDSTGGTEAFF
TGCGCCAGCAACCGAGACTCGACAGGGGGAACTGAAGCTTTCTTT
>TRBV19|many|TRBJ2-1|TRBD1
CASSGQGARREQFF
TGTGCCAGTAGTGGACAGGGGGCGCGGCGGGAGCAGTTCTTC
>TRBV6-2/TRBV6-3|.|TRBJ2-1|.
CAGSPPVSYNEQFF
TGTGCCGGCAGCCCCCCCGTCTCCTACAATGAGCAGTTCTTC
>TRBV6-5|.|TRBJ1-1|.
CASSRVPSNTEAFF
TGTGCCAGCAGCAGGGTCCCCTCGAACACTGAAGCTTTCTTT
>TRBV6-2/TRBV6-3|once|TRBJ2-2|.
CASSYSPTDYTGELFF
TGTGCCAGCAGTTACAGCCCGACAGACTACACCGGGGAGCTGTTTTTT
>TRBV19|.|TRBJ1-5|.
CASSNTGLDQPQHF
TGTGCCAGTAGTAATACAGGGTTGGATCAGCCCCAGCATTTT
>TRBV20-1|.|TRBJ1-1|.
CSASGGNTEAFF
TGCAGTGCTAGTGGGGGGAACACTGAAGCTTTCTTT
>TRBV2|.|TRBJ2-1|.
CASSEWGEQFF
TGTGCCAGCAGTGAATGGGGAGAGCAGTTCTTC
>TRBV7-3|.|TRBJ2-2|.
CASSGGATGELFF
TGTGCCAGCAGTGGGGGCGCGACCGGGGAGCTGTTTTTT
>TRBV15|once|TRBJ2-5|TRBD2
CATSLPGRGEETQYF
TGTGCCACCAGCTTACCGGGACGGGGGGAGGAGACCCAGTACTTC
>TRBV6-1|.|TRBJ1-1|.
CASSDRWNTEAFF
TGTGCCAGCAGTGACCGGTGGAACACTGAAGCTTTCTTT
>TRBV12-3/TRBV12-4|.|TRBJ2-7|.
CASSLSQGEQYF
TGTGCCAGCAGCCTATCACAGGGCGAGCAGTACTTC
>TRBV30|once|TRBJ2-3|TRBD2
CAWRLAGVPDTQYF
TGTGCCTGGAGACTAGCGGGAGTGCCAGATACGCAGTATTTT
>TRBV10-1|.|TRBJ2-4|TRBD1
CASISGQGVAKNIQYF
TGCGCCAGCATCTCCGGACAGGGGGTAGCCAAAAACATTCAGTACTTC
>TRBV6-5|.|TRBJ2-2|TRBD1
CASSFDRGLPGELFF
TGTGCCAGCAGTTTTGACAGGGGGCTTCCCGGGGAGCTGTTTTTT
>TRBV2|once|TRBJ2-7|.
CASSEGSAPYEQYF
TGTGCCAGCAGTGAGGGTAGCGCACCCTACGAGCAGTACTTC
>TRBV6-5|.|TRBJ2-5|TRBD1
CASTRQRGPQETQYF
TGTGCCAGCACTCGGCAAAGGGGGCCCCAAGAGACCCAGTACTTC
>TRBV4-3|.|TRBJ2-3|.
CASSQGPAGTDTQYF
TGCGCCAGCAGCCAAGGACCTGCTGGCACAGATACGCAGTATTTT
>TRBV18|.|TRBJ1-1|.
CASSPSSRLTGNTEAFF
TGTGCCAGCTCACCCTCATCCCGCTTGACAGGGAACACTGAAGCTTTCTTT
>TRBV28|few|TRBJ2-7|TRBD1
CASRRTGPSEQYF
TGTGCCAGCAGGAGGACAGGTCCCAGCGAGCAGTACTTC
>TRBV11-2|.|TRBJ2-2|.
CASMRIRDTGELFF
TGTGCCAGCATGCGAATAAGGGACACCGGGGAGCTGTTTTTT
>TRBV23-1|.|TRBJ1-3|.
CASSQWTVSSGNTIYF
TGCGCCAGCAGTCAATGGACGGTGAGCTCTGGAAACACCATATATTTT
>TRBV10-3|.|TRBJ2-3|TRBD2
CAISSGTSGGGTDTQYF
TGTGCCATCAGCTCAGGGACTAGCGGGGGAGGCACAGATACGCAGTATTTT
>TRBV29-1|.|TRBJ1-2|.
CSVERAGGYTF
TGCAGCGTTGAGCGTGCGGGTGGCTACACCTTC
>TRBV29-1|many|TRBJ1-1|.
CSVYGGLNTEAFF
TGCAGCGTGTACGGGGGTTTGAACACTGAAGCTTTCTTT
>TRBV6-6|.|TRBJ1-5|.
CASSYYGDSNQPQHF
TGTGCCAGCAGTTACTACGGTGATAGCAATCAGCCCCAGCATTTT
>TRBV4-3|few|TRBJ1-3|TRBD1
CASSSGQGSGNTIYF
TGCGCCAGCAGCTCGGGACAGGGATCTGGAAACACCATATATTTT
>TRBV19|.|TRBJ1-1|.
CASNMGGMSVNTEAFF
TGTGCCAGTAATATGGGGGGGATGTCGGTAAACACTGAAGCTTTCTTT
>TRBV4-3|few|TRBJ2-7|TRBD2
CASSQGLAGAISYEQYF
TGCGCCAGCAGCCAAGGGCTAGCGGGTGCTATATCCTACGAGCAGTACTTC
>TRBV9|.|TRBJ2-1|TRBD2
CASSVGRGGVWNEQFF
TGTGCCAGCAGCGTAGGTCGCGGGGGGGTCTGGAATGAGCAGTTCTTC
>TRBV6-4|.|TRBJ2-7|TRBD2
CASSEKKLAGGRNSSYEQYF
TGTGCCAGCAGTGAAAAAAAGTTAGCGGGGGGCCGAAACAGCTCCTACGAGCAGTACTTC
>TRBV3-1/TRBV3-2|.|TRBJ2-1|.
CASSQERTDYNEQFF
TGTGCCAGCAGCCAAGAGCGTACGGATTACAATGAGCAGTTCTTC
>TRBV5-1|.|TRBJ2-7|TRBD2
CASSLGRERSYEQYF
TGCGCCAGCAGCTTGGGGCGGGAGAGGTCCTACGAGCAGTACTTC
>TRBV5-1|.|TRBJ1-2|.
CASSWGVGLNYGYTF
TGCGCCAGCAGCTGGGGTGTGGGTTTAAACTATGGCTACACCTTC
>TRBV7-2|.|TRBJ2-7|.
CASSLVGTGSYEQYF
TGTGCCAGCAGCTTAGTAGGGACGGGCTCCTACGAGCAGTACTTC
>TRBV12-3/TRBV12-4|.|TRBJ2-1|TRBD2
CASSFVRGGVFF
TGTGCCAGCAGTTTTGTTCGGGGGGGCGTGTTCTTC
>TRBV5-4|few|TRBJ1-2|TRBD1
CASSLVGTAKDYGYTF
TGTGCCAGCAGCCTGGTCGGGACAGCTAAAGACTATGGCTACACCTTC
>TRBV24-1|.|TRBJ2-6|.
CATSDLRRIPLTGPGANVLTF
TGTGCCACCAGTGATCTAAGACGGATACCCTTGACCGGTCCTGGGGCCAACGTCCTGACTTTC
>TRBV30|many|TRBJ1-6|.
CAWRLQGGDNSPLHF
TGTGCCTGGAGGCTACAGGGTGGGGATAATTCACCCCTCCACTTT
>TRBV9|.|TRBJ2-1|TRBD1
CASSVLDRGYNEQFF
TGTGCCAGCAGCGTGTTGGACAGGGGCTACAATGAGCAGTTCTTC
>TRBV20-1|.|TRBJ2-7|TRBD2
CSAPLAREQYF
TGCAGTGCCCCACTAGCGAGGGAGCAGTACTTC
>TRBV6-5|.|TRBJ2-1|.
CASSLGHEQFF
TGTGCCAGCAGTTTGGGACATGAGCAGTTCTTC
>TRBV2|.|TRBJ1-4|TRBD1
CASSEFGGGDEKLFF
TGTGCCAGCAGTGAATTCGGAGGGGGCGACGAAAAACTGTTTTTT
>TRBV10-3|.|TRBJ2-1|TRBD1
CAINPGTGVGEQFF
TGTGCCATCAACCCCGGGACAGGGGTGGGTGAGCAGTTCTTC
>TRBV30|.|TRBJ2-3|TRBD2
CAWSAGTSGGSGTQYF
TGTGCCTGGAGTGCTGGGACTAGCGGGGGGAGCGGCACGCAGTATTTT
>TRBV7-8|.|TRBJ2-1|TRBD1
CASSSDGTGDHNEQFF
TGTGCCAGCAGCTCAGATGGGACAGGGGACCACAATGAGCAGTTCTTC
>TRBV19|.|TRBJ2-5|.
CASSIGPTWETQYF
TGTGCCAGTAGTATAGGCCCCACGTGGGAGACCCAGTACTTC
>TRBV27|.|TRBJ1-1|TRBD1
CASRLQGASEAFF
TGTGCCAGCAGGCTACAGGGGGCCTCTGAAGCTTTCTTT
>TRBV28|.|TRBJ1-4|.
CASSPGIAMATNEKLFF
TGTGCCAGCAGTCCCGGCATCGCCATGGCAACTAATGAAAAACTGTTTTTT